Described below is a single T cell receptor beta chain sequence and its context. Its antigen remains unidentified. Nothing much larger sits one base from this clone, and base qualities are not available. The time point tag for this specimen amounts to: newly diagnosed GD, antithyroid drugs for less than 3 months. For both TCR sequencing and RNA sequencing, RNA was extracted from PBMCs in TRIzol. The diagnosis of Graves' disease was made according to American Thyroid Association guidelines. The patients came from an endocrinology department in Xi'an, China. Each patient gave roughly 8.4 milliliters of peripheral blood, collected in an EDTA anticoagulant tube. Ficoll Paque Plus density gradient separation was used to isolate PBMCs, and no further T cell sorting was done. An Agilent 2100 Bioanalyzer and agarose gel were used to check RNA quality, and a NanoDrop 2000 was used to measure RNA concentration.

Looking up the germline V gene (reference sequence) yields CDR1 DFQATT and CDR2 SNEGSKA. The CDR3 numbers 15 residues from cysteine through phenylalanine. The retained sequence is limited to the CDR3, 45 bases, with the frame set at the first base. Trimming takes 5 bases off V and 3 bases off J; junction bases not matched to a gene: 11. This sample is part of a study of regulatory T cells in long-lasting Graves disease (dated by TCRdb to about 2021). About the study as a whole: Newly diagnosed Graves' disease patients had taken antithyroid drugs for less than 3 months. A total of around 35 samples were covered by TCR sequencing, comprising approximately 13 persistent and 20 or so newly diagnosed Graves' disease patients. The study took place in China and was registered as a clinical trial. Patients with persistent Graves' disease were compared with patients with newly diagnosed Graves' disease using TCR sequencing and RNA sequencing of peripheral blood.

The library was made by multiplex PCR. Reads for this sample came from an Illumina HiSeq 4000. To build TCR beta libraries, CDR3 regions were amplified by Arm-PCR using iRepertoire HTBI primers. Before sequencing, the PCR products went through gel purification. Under the source paper's analysis protocol: Across samples, about 63 TRBV and over 11 TRBJ segments were identified and used for gene usage analysis of CDR3 amino acid clonotypes. COPE and FqMerger were used to merge the filtered high-quality paired reads into contigs. BLAST was used to align contigs to IMGT TRBV, TRBD and TRBJ reference genes, and CDR3 was defined according to IMGT. Any clonotype with a frequency above 0.1% was counted as a highly expanded clone. Shannon entropy was used to measure repertoire diversity, and the Gini coefficient was used to measure V-J evenness. Clonotypes shared by more than one individual were considered public. The public reads were run again by TCRdb, first through fastp at Q25 and then through MiXCR, and only productive beta chains were kept. Each CDR3 protein gets just one entry, which takes the most common genes and DNA from the rows behind it. In this record, the V and J calls reflect TCRdb's handling and not the investigators' own analysis. The sample table lists roughly 520,000 distinct CDR3 sequences, 9.5% to 15% of them with a count of one. The ten biggest clones cover 7.5% to 9% of the sample.

Study-wide findings and limitations: Peripheral blood alone was examined, since thyroid tissue, which constituted the primary lesion, could not be accessed. The authors acknowledged the small sample size as a limitation that may reduce accuracy. Sequencing and analysis were restricted to the TCR beta chain. Persistent Graves' disease patients showed lower TCR Shannon entropy and fewer highly expanded clones than newly diagnosed patients, suggesting clonal expansion. Preferential use of TRBV28, TRBJ1-2 and TRBJ2-5 was observed in persistent disease, whereas TRBV20-1 and TRBJ2-1 were favored in newly diagnosed disease. More public clonotypes were shared among persistent patients (under 3,000) than among newly diagnosed patients (roughly 1,000).

The same sample was also studied in work on T cells in Graves' hyperthyroidism and ophthalmopathy. Drawing on the second study: A patient counted as having stable Graves' hyperthyroidism if no progression to ophthalmopathy occurred over 18 months of follow-up. The hyperthyroidism patients were between 18 and 65 years old and newly diagnosed, with a disease duration of less than 2 months. Patients with uncontrolled infections, other autoimmune diseases, pregnancy or lactation were excluded. Diagnoses were established on the basis of clinical symptoms, serum thyroxine and TRAb, thyroid ultrasound, and orbital computed tomography. The TCR CDR3 was subjected to a first round of RT-PCR using the HTBI primer set and the Qiagen OneStep RT-PCR kit. Most expanded thyroid clonotypes (frequency above 0.001) were also detected in blood, suggesting blood repertoires may reflect thyroid immune responses. A 13 V-J signature model separated ophthalmopathy from stable hyperthyroidism, with nearly 90% sensitivity and just under 84% specificity in cross-validation and 80%/75% in testing. In validation, progression to ophthalmopathy was predicted by the model with around 70% sensitivity and 72% to 85% specificity, a median of roughly six months before onset. To identify distinguishing TCR V-J signatures, a discovery cohort of some 99 patients was used, comprising 40 to 45 with Graves' ophthalmopathy and around 57 with stable Graves' hyperthyroidism. Prospective prediction of ophthalmopathy was tested in an independent validation cohort of fewer than 20 hyperthyroidism patients and 15 to 17 patients who later progressed to ophthalmopathy. The 90 to 100 discovery patients were randomly split 7:3 into training and test sets. The study also compared thyroid tissue and blood T-cell repertoires from about six Graves' hyperthyroidism patients. Following sampling, methimazole starting at 30 mg daily was given to hyperthyroidism patients, and high-dose intravenous methylprednisolone was given to ophthalmopathy patients. The libraries were constructed in a second round of multiplex PCR and then size-selected and purified. Libraries were sequenced paired-end with 100 bp reads on an Illumina HiSeq2000. SOAPnuke was used to process the raw data, removing reads that contained adapters or uncalled bases, had a mean Phred below 15, or lacked an exact match to the constant primer or identifier. COPE v1.2.5 was used to merge the high-quality paired reads, and each unique nucleotide sequence was defined as a clonotype. MiTCR v1.1 was used to align the clonotypes against IMGT TRBV, TRBD and TRBJ reference segments. Analysis was restricted to V-J combinations with a frequency above 0.0001, which covered roughly 99% of repertoires. The TCS score was defined as the ratio of F50 (clonal expansion) to E x V (chaos), calculated using BLOSUM62-based TCRdist between CDR3 peptides within each V-J. Welch's t-statistics and random forest reduced just over 500 V-J features to 13, which were used in a naive Bayes classifier (R e1071). Sample size was not statistically predetermined, and investigators were not blinded to group allocation. TCR Vbeta CDR3 sequencing of around 130 peripheral blood samples (over 40 ophthalmopathy, roughly 72 hyperthyroidism and approximately 17 progressor patients) is reported in the paper.

The sample in question was peripheral blood mononuclear cells (PBMCs), obtained at new diagnosis, from a patient treated with antithyroid drugs. The V and J genes are TRBV20-1 and TRBJ2-7, with 9 bases matching TRBD1. The receptor's source is a woman in her twenties or thirties with Graves disease. Donor details come from another sample of the same person, matched by shared clones. This receptor has the CDR3 CSASPLGTGRYEQYF. The nucleotide sequence reads TGCAGTGCTTCCCCGCTCGGGACAGGGCGCTACGAGCAGTACTTC.